This TCR beta chain was captured by sequencing in a study of PD-1 blockade in classical Hodgkin lymphoma. About the research overall: Patients were given intravenous nivolumab, 3 mg/kg, every 2 weeks. Study observations and caveats: TCR diversity at baseline was reported to be reduced in newly diagnosed patients relative to healthy donors. In CD4+ cells, TCR diversity went up significantly by C4D1, but in CD8+ cells it did not.

The CDR3 spans 14 residues. The germline V gene encodes CDR1 GTSNPN and CDR2 SVGIG (reference sequence). V dropped 4 bases and J dropped 6; count of bases not matched to a gene: 9. Using immunoSEQ multiplex PCR, the repertoire was profiled, and TCRdb retains in-frame clones only, with some absent. The sample consists of about 27,000 clones, about 72% of them appearing once. Time point reported: cycle 4 day 1 (C4D1), after less than 7 weeks of nivolumab. Exposure to brentuximab vedotin varied, and each patient had relapsed following autologous stem cell transplantation. Best responses included complete response and partial response; otherwise, the best response was progressive disease. On this clone itself: Its specificity is not known.

This sequence originates from a human donor with classical Hodgkin lymphoma. The chain recombines TRBV30 with TRBJ2-3, with 8 bases fitting TRBD2. Source: peripheral blood mononuclear cells (PBMCs), taken before the fourth cycle of nivolumab. Here the CDR3 reads CAWTPTPGGDTQYF. In DNA, the CDR3 is TGTGCCTGGACTCCCACGCCGGGGGGGGATACGCAGTATTTT. Full variable domain (missing parts from reference TRBV30 and TRBJ2-3): SQTIHQWPATLVQPVGSPLSLECTVEGTSNPNLYWYRQAAGRGLQLLFYSVGIGQISSEVPQNLSASRPQDRQFILSSKKLLLSDSGFYLCAWTPTPGGDTQYFGPGTRLTVL.